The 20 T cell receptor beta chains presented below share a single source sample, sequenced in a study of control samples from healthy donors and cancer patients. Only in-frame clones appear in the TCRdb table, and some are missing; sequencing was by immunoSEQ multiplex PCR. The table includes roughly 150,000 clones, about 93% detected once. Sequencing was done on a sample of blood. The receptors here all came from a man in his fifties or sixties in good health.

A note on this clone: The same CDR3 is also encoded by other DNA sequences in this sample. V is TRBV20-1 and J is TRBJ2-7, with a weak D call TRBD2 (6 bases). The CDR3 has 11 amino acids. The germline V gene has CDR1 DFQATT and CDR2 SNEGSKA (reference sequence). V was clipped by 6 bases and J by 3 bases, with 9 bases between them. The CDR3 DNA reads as TGCAGTGCCCGGCGGGGCTACGAGCAGTACTTC. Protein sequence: CSARRGYEQYF.

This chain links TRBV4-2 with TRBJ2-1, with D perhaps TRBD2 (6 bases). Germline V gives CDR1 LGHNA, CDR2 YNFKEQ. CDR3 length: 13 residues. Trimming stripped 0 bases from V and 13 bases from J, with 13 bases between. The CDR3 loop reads CASSQDLLGGQFF. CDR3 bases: TGTGCCAGCAGCCAAGATTTACTGGGGGGTCAGTTCTTC.

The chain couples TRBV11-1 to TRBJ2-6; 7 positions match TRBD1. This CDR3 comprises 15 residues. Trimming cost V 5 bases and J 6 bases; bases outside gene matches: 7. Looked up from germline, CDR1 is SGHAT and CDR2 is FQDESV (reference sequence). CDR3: CASSLTGVSANVLTF. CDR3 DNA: TGTGCCAGCAGCCTTACAGGGGTTTCGGCCAACGTCCTGACTTTC.

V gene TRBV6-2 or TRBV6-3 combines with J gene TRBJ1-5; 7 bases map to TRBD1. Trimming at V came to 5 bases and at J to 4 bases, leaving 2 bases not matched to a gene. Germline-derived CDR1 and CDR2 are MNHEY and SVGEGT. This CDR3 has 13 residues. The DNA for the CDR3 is TGTGCCAGCAGTGCAGGGGGAAATCAGCCCCAGCATTTT. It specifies CASSAGGNQPQHF.

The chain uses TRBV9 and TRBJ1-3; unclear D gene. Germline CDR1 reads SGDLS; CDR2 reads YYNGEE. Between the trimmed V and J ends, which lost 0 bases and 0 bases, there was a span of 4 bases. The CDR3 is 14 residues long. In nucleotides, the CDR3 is TGTGCCAGCAGCGTAGATGACTCTGGAAACACCATATATTTT. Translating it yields CASSVDDSGNTIYF. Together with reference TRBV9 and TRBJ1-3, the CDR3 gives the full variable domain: DSGVTQTPKHLITATGQRVTLRCSPRSGDLSVYWYQQSLDQGLQFLIQYYNGEERAKGNILERFSAQQFPDLHSELNLSSLELGDSALYFCASSVDDSGNTIYFGEGSWLTVV.

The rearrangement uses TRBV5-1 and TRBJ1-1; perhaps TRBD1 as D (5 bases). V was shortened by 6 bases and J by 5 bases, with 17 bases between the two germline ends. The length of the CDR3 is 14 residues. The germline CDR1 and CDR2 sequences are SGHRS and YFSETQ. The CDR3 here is CASMDGGRGTEAFF. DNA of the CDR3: TGCGCCAGCATGGACGGGGGAAGAGGGACTGAAGCTTTCTTT.

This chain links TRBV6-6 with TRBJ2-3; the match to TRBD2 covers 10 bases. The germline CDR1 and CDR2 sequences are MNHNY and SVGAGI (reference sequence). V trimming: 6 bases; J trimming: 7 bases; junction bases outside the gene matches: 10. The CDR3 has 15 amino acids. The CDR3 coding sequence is TGTGCCAGCAGACCGACGGGACTAGCGATACATACGCAGTATTTT. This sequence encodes CASRPTGLAIHTQYF.

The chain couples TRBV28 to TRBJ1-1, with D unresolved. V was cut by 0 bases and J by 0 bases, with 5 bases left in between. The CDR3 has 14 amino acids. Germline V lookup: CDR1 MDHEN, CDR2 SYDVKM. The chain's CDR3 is CASSLWEMNTEAFF. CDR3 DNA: TGTGCCAGCAGTTTATGGGAGATGAACACTGAAGCTTTCTTT.

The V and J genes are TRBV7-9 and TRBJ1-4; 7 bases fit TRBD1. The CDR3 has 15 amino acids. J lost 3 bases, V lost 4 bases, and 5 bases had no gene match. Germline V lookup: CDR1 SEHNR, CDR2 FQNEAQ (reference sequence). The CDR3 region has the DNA TGTGCCAGCAGCTCCGACAGGGCTTCTAATGAAAAACTGTTTTTT. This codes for CASSSDRASNEKLFF.

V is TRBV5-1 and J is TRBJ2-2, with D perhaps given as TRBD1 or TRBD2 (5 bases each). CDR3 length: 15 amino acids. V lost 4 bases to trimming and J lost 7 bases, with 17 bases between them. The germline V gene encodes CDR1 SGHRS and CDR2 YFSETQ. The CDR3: CASSVRGQSIGELFF. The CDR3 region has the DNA TGCGCCAGCAGCGTCCGGGGCCAAAGCATCGGGGAGCTGTTTTTT.

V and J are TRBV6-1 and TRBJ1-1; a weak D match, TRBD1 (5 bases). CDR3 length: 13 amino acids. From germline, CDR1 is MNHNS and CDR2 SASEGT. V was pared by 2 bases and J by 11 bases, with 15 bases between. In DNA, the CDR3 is TGTGCCAGCAGTGAATACTCCGGGACCTTGGCTTTCTTT. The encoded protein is CASSEYSGTLAFF.

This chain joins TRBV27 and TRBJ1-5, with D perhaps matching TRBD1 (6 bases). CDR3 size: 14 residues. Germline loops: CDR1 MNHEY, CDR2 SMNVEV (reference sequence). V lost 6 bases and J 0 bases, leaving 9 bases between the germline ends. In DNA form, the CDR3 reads TGTGCCAGCAGCCGACAGGATAGCAATCAGCCCCAGCATTTT. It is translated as CASSRQDSNQPQHF.

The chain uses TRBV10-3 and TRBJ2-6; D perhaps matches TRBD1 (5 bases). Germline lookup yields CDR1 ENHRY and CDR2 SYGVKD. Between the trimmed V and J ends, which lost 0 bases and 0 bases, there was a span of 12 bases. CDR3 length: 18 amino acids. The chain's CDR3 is CAISESLGVTSGANVLTF. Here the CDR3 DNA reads TGTGCCATCAGTGAGTCGTTAGGGGTCACCTCTGGGGCCAACGTCCTGACTTTC.

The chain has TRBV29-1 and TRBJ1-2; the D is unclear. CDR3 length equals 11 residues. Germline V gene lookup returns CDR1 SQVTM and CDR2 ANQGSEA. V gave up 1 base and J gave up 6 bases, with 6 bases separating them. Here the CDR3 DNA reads TGCAGCGTTGAAGGGGTGGATGGCTACACCTTC. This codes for CSVEGVDGYTF.

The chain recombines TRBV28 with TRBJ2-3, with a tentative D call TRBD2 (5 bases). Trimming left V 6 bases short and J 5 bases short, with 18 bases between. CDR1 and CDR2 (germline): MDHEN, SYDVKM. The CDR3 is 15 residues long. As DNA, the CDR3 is TGTGCCAGCAGCCTCCTCGGCTCCCGGGGAGATACGCAGTATTTT. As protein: CASSLLGSRGDTQYF.

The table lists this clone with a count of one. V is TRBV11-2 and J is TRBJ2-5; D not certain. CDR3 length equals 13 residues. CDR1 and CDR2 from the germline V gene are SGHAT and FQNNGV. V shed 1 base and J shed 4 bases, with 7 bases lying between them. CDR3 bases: TGTGCCAGCAGCTTAGGCCACCGAGAGACCCAGTACTTC. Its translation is CASSLGHRETQYF. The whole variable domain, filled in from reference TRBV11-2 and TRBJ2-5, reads EAGVAQSPRYKIIEKRQSVAFWCNPISGHATLYWYQQILGQGPKLLIQFQNNGVVDDSQLPKDRFSAERLKGVDSTLKIQPAKLEDSAVYLCASSLGHRETQYFGPGTRLLVL.

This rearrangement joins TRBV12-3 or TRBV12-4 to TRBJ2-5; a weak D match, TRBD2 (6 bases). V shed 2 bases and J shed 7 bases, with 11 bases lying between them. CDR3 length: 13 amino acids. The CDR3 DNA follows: TGTGCCAGCAGTTTAAGGGAGGCCCGGACCCAGTACTTC. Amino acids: CASSLREARTQYF.

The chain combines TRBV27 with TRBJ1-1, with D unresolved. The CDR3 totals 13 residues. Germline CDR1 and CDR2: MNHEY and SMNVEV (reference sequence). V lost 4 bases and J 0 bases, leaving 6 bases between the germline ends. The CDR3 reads CASSSILNTEAFF. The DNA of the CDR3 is TGTGCCAGCAGTTCAATCCTGAACACTGAAGCTTTCTTT.

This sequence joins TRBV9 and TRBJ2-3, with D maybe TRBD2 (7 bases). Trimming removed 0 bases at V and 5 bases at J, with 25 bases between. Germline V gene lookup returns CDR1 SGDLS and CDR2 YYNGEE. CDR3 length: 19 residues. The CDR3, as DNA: TGTGCCAGCAGCGTAGCCGGGAGGTTGGGACGCGAGGGGGGAGATACGCAGTATTTT. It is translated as CASSVAGRLGREGGDTQYF.

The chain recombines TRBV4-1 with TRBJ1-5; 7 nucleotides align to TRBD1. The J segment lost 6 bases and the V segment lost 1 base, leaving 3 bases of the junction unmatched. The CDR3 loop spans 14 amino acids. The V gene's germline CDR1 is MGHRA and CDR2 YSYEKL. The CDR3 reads CASSQVSGGQPQHF. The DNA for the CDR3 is TGCGCCAGCAGCCAAGTATCAGGGGGTCAGCCCCAGCATTTT.